The 10 T cell receptor beta chains below all came from one sample that was sequenced in a study of early T cells in non-severe SARS-CoV-2 infection. TCRdb called the 5' RACE reads again in MiXCR, with one record for every CDR3 protein. The sample has fewer than 35,000 distinct CDR3 sequences, about 5.7% seen once. Material: whole blood. All receptors derive from an adult who was a healthcare worker with PCR-confirmed SARS-CoV-2 infection or an uninfected control (not recorded which).

This clonotype was detected many times. The rearrangement uses TRBV7-9 and TRBJ1-2; no definite D call. V was cut by 2 bases and J by 1 base, with 8 bases left in between. Germline loops: CDR1 SEHNR, CDR2 FQNEAQ (reference sequence). This CDR3 is 14 amino acids long. CDR3 nucleotide sequence: TGTGCCAGCAGCTTATCTCAGAATAACTATGGCTACACCTTC. Its translation: CASSLSQNNYGYTF. The entire variable domain, with the rest obtained from reference TRBV7-9 and TRBJ1-2, is as follows: DTGVSQNPRHKITKRGQNVTFRCDPISEHNRLYWYRQTLGQGPEFLTYFQNEAQLEKSRLLSDRFSAERPKGSFSTLEIQRTEQGDSAMYLCASSLSQNNYGYTFGSGTRLTVV.

This clonotype has ten or more counts. This chain joins TRBV10-3 and TRBJ1-5; D remains ambiguous. The CDR3 is 14 residues long. Trimming cost V 6 bases and J 6 bases, with 15 bases left between them. The V gene's germline CDR1 is ENHRY and CDR2 SYGVKD. Here the CDR3 DNA reads TGTGCCATCAGCCCCGCCCCGGACTCTCAGCCCCAGCATTTT. Its protein is CAISPAPDSQPQHF.

This clonotype came up a few times. The chain links TRBV14 to TRBJ1-1; D is unclear. Per the germline V gene, CDR1 is SGHDN and CDR2 is FVKESK. V lost 1 base, J lost 9 bases, and 9 bases lay in between. This CDR3 spans 12 amino acids. DNA of the CDR3: TGTGCCAGCAGCCAAGTCCAAGGGAAAGCTTTCTTT. Its translation: CASSQVQGKAFF.

This clonotype was seen many times. CDR3 residues: CASSQEGTNYGYTF. The CDR3 nucleotides are TGTGCCAGCAGCCAAGAGGGCACTAACTATGGCTACACCTTC. The V call is TRBV4-2, the J call TRBJ1-2; D ambiguous. Germline CDR1 is LGHNA and CDR2 is YNFKEQ. Trimming took off 0 bases at V and 0 bases at J, with 5 bases between the two ends. The CDR3 runs to 14 residues.

This clonotype was observed at least ten times. This sequence joins TRBV5-1 and TRBJ1-2; the match to TRBD1 covers 9 bases. The CDR3 covers 14 residues. From germline, CDR1 is SGHRS and CDR2 YFSETQ. V trimming: 3 bases; J trimming: 2 bases; junction bases outside the gene matches: 2. CDR3 sequence reads: CASSWDRDNYGYTF. In DNA form, the CDR3 reads TGCGCCAGCAGCTGGGACAGGGACAACTATGGCTACACCTTC.

In this sample, this clonotype turned up many times. The V gene is TRBV27, the J gene TRBJ2-3; no firm D call. The V end lost 5 bases, the J end lost 7 bases, and 22 bases lay between the germline ends. The CDR3 runs 16 residues. Germline V CDR1 and CDR2: MNHEY, SMNVEV (reference sequence). CDR3: CASSLLKDPRANTQYF. The CDR3 bases are TGTGCCAGCAGTCTGCTGAAGGACCCACGGGCGAATACGCAGTATTTT.

This clonotype has ten or more counts. This chain links TRBV30 with TRBJ1-2, with unresolved D. The germline CDR1 and CDR2 sequences are GTSNPN and SVGIG (reference sequence). The ends were cut back, 2 bases at V and 0 bases at J, with 13 bases in the middle. The CDR3 length is 15 residues. DNA of the CDR3: TGTGCCTGGAGTACCTGGGTTGGATCTAACTATGGCTACACCTTC. This encodes CAWSTWVGSNYGYTF.

The chain joins TRBV9 to TRBJ2-3, with 7 positions matching TRBD2. This CDR3 has 15 amino acids. Looked up from germline, CDR1 is SGDLS and CDR2 is YYNGEE. After removal of 2 bases from V and 0 bases from J, the junction contained 3 bases not matched to a gene. CDR3 bases: TGTGCCAGCAGCGTTGGGACTACGAGCACAGATACGCAGTATTTT. This codes for CASSVGTTSTDTQYF. The variable domain in full, with the rest retrieved from reference TRBV9 and TRBJ2-3, is DSGVTQTPKHLITATGQRVTLRCSPRSGDLSVYWYQQSLDQGLQFLIQYYNGEERAKGNILERFSAQQFPDLHSELNLSSLELGDSALYFCASSVGTTSTDTQYFGPGTRLTVL.

V usage is TRBV6-2 or TRBV6-3 and J usage is TRBJ1-1, with D perhaps matching TRBD1 (5 bases). V lost 2 bases, J lost 5 bases, and 9 bases lay in between. Germline CDR1 reads MNHEY; CDR2 reads SVGEGT. The CDR3 length is 13 residues. The CDR3 here is CASSYLGTTEAFF. CDR3 bases: TGTGCCAGCAGTTACCTAGGGACGACTGAAGCTTTCTTT.

In its sample, this clonotype was seen many times. The chain recombines TRBV11-2 with TRBJ2-4; no clear D gene. The V gene's germline CDR1 is SGHAT and CDR2 FQNNGV. The CDR3 sequence is 11 residues long. The V gene lost 5 bases and the J gene lost 6 bases, with 5 bases spanning the gap. CDR3 in amino acids: CASSVINIQYF. The CDR3 DNA reads TGTGCCAGCAGCGTCATAAACATTCAGTACTTC. Combining the CDR3 with reference TRBV11-2 and TRBJ2-4 gives the whole variable domain EAGVAQSPRYKIIEKRQSVAFWCNPISGHATLYWYQQILGQGPKLLIQFQNNGVVDDSQLPKDRFSAERLKGVDSTLKIQPAKLEDSAVYLCASSVINIQYFGAGTRLSVL.